Below, 3 T cell receptor beta chains from the same sample are listed, as sequenced in a study of graft-versus-host responses after intestinal transplantation. Using immunoSEQ multiplex PCR, the repertoire was profiled, and TCRdb retains in-frame clones only, with some absent. The sample has tens of thousands of clones, about 91% seen once; the top ten hold 5.1%. This specimen consisted of PBMCs, obtained roughly ten weeks after intestinal transplantation. The receptors were gathered from a human patient who received an intestinal transplant, so some T cells may come from the graft donor.

This chain links TRBV27 with TRBJ1-2, with unresolved D. The germline V gene has CDR1 MNHEY and CDR2 SMNVEV (reference sequence). Trimming stripped 0 bases from V and 4 bases from J, with 15 bases between. The CDR3 length is 16 residues. The CDR3 here is CASSLSPGHTIYGYTF. The CDR3 DNA follows: TGTGCCAGCAGTTTATCGCCCGGGCATACCATCTATGGCTACACCTTC.

The sample holds one count of this clone. The V gene is TRBV9, the J gene TRBJ2-3, with TRBD2 matching over 8 bases. The CDR3 length is 15 residues. The J segment lost 0 bases and the V segment lost 4 bases, leaving 4 bases of the junction unmatched. Germline V gene sequence: CDR1 SGDLS, CDR2 YYNGEE. CDR3 nucleotide sequence: TGTGCCAGCAGCACATCTAGCGGGAGCACAGATACGCAGTATTTT. This sequence encodes CASSTSSGSTDTQYF.

This sequence joins TRBV7-8 and TRBJ1-4; D is uncertain. Looked up from germline, CDR1 is SGHVS and CDR2 is FQNEAQ. Trimming removed 4 bases from V and 14 bases from J, with 17 bases in between. This CDR3 has 13 amino acids. The CDR3 coding sequence is TGTGCCAGCAGCTCGGGCTTCGGAAGAATCCTGTTTTTT. Its translation: CASSSGFGRILFF.